This record covers a single T cell receptor beta chain. The data originate from a study of blood T cell repertoires in COVID-19. Method: immunoSEQ multiplex PCR; TCRdb's copy keeps in-frame clones and lacks some. The data show 180,000 or so clones, 85% to 90% seen once. CDR3 length: 15 amino acids. The germline gives CDR1 LNHDA, CDR2 SQIVND (reference sequence). V was trimmed by 3 bases and J by 0 bases, leaving 11 bases between them. V is TRBV19 and J is TRBJ1-1; weak D call: TRBD1 (5 bases). This TCR derives from a man between 18 and 35 years old with acute or convalescent COVID-19. Source material: peripheral blood. CDR3 in amino acids: CASSIWADMNTEAFF. In DNA, the CDR3 is TGTGCCAGTAGTATTTGGGCGGACATGAACACTGAAGCTTTCTTT. Filled out from reference TRBV19 and TRBJ1-1, the complete variable domain reads DGGITQSPKYLFRKEGQNVTLSCEQNLNHDAMYWYRQDPGQGLRLIYYSQIVNDFQKGDIAEGYSVSREKKESFPLTVTSAQKNPTAFYLCASSIWADMNTEAFFGQGTRLTVV.